This T cell receptor (beta chain) was captured in a study of beta chain features in type 1 diabetes. In the study overall: In age, gender and cell yields, patients were similar to healthy donors.

One heparinised draw, averaging roughly 0.12 L, was taken per donor. Sequencing targeted expressed TCRB transcripts, as all isolated RNA had been reverse transcribed. Generated by immunoSEQ multiplex PCR, the TCRdb table keeps only in-frame clones and is missing some. The sample holds more than 100,000 clones, approximately 30% seen once. Study-wide results and caveats: Still unanswered here is whether HLA type influences TCRB rearrangement. Moderate but significant shortening of TCRB CDR3s was recorded in all four CD4+ subsets from Type 1 diabetes patients. cDNA-based sequencing might over-represent cells highly expressing TCR.

Trimming took 2 bases from V and 3 from J, leaving 8 bases between them. In germline, CDR1 is SGHDT, CDR2 YYEEEE. The CDR3 contains 13 residues. With regard to this clone: The antigen remains undetermined.

The V and J genes are TRBV5-6 and TRBJ1-1; no firm D call. Sequenced: central memory CD4+ T cells from blood. The clonotype was recovered from a woman aged 18-30 years with type 1 diabetes. CDR3 region: CASSFPQDTEAFF. DNA of the CDR3: TGTGCCAGCAGCTTTCCCCAGGACACTGAAGCTTTCTTT.